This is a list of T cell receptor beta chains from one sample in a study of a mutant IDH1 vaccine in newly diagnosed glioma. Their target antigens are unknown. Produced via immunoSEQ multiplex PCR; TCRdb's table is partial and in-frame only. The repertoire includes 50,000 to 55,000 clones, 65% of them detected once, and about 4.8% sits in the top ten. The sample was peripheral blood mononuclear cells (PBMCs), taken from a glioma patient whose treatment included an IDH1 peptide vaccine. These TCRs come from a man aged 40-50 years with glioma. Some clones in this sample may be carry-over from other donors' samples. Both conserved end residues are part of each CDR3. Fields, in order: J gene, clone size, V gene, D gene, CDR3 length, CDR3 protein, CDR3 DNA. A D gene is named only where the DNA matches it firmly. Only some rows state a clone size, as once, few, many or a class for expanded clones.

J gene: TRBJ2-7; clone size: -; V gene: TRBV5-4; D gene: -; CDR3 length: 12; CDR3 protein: CASSFDTYEQYF; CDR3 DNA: TGTGCCAGCAGCTTTGACACATACGAGCAGTACTTC
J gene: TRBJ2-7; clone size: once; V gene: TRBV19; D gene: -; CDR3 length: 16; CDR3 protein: CASSILGRRGISEQYF; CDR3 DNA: TGTGCCAGTAGTATTCTAGGGCGGAGGGGCATTTCGGAGCAGTACTTC
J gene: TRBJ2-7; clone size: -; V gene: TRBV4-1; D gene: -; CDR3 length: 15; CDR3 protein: CASSQVPGTVYEQYF; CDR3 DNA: TGCGCCAGCAGCCAAGTCCCCGGGACCGTCTACGAGCAGTACTTC
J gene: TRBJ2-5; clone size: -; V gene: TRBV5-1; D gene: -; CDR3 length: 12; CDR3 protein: CASSLRQETQYF; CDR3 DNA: TGCGCCAGCAGCTTGAGGCAAGAGACCCAGTACTTC
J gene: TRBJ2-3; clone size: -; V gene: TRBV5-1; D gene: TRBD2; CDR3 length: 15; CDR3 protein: CASSFGRGGADTQYF; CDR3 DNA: TGCGCCAGCTCGTTCGGGCGCGGGGGTGCAGATACGCAGTATTTT
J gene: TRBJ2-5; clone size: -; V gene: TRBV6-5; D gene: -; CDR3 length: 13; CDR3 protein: CASAAQFQETQYF; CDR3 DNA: TGTGCCAGCGCCGCCCAGTTCCAAGAGACCCAGTACTTC
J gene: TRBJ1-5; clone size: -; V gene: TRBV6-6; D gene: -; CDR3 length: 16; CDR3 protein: CASSYTGGNSNQPQHF; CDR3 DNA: TGTGCCAGCAGTTACACCGGGGGCAATAGCAATCAGCCCCAGCATTTT
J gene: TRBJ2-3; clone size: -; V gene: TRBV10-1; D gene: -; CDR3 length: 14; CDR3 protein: CASSRDTNTDTQYF; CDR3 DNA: TGCGCCAGCAGTAGGGACACCAACACAGATACGCAGTATTTT
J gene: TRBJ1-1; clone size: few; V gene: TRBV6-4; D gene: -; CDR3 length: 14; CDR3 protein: CASRDTDRNTEAFF; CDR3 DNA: TGTGCCAGCAGAGACACGGACAGGAACACTGAAGCTTTCTTT
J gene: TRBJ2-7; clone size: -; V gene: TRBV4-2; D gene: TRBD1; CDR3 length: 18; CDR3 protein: CASSQDIGWDSITYEQYF; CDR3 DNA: TGTGCCAGCAGCCAAGATATTGGGTGGGACAGCATTACCTACGAGCAGTACTTC
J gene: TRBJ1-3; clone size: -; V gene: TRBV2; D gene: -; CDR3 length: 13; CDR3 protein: CASSVWEGNTIYF; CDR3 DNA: TGTGCCAGCAGTGTATGGGAGGGAAACACCATATATTTT
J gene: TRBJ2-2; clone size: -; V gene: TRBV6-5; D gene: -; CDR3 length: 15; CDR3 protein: CASSRLYLGTGELFF; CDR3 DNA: TGTGCCAGCAGCCGACTTTACCTCGGCACCGGGGAGCTGTTTTTT
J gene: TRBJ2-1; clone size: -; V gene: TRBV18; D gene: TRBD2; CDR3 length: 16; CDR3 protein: CASSPDSGGRYNEQFF; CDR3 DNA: TGTGCCAGCTCACCGGATAGCGGGGGGCGGTACAATGAGCAGTTCTTC
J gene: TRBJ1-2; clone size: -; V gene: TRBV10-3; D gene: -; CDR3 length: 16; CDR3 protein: CAISEGWQGPNYGYTF; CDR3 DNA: TGTGCCATCAGTGAAGGATGGCAGGGCCCTAACTATGGCTACACCTTC
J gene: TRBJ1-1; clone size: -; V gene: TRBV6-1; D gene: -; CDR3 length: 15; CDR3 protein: CASSELGGLNTEAFF; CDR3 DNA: TGTGCCAGCAGTGAATTGGGGGGCCTGAACACTGAAGCTTTCTTT
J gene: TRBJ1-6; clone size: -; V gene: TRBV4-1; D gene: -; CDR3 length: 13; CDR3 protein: CASSHPSNSPLHF; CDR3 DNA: TGCGCCAGCAGCCACCCGTCGAATTCACCCCTCCACTTT
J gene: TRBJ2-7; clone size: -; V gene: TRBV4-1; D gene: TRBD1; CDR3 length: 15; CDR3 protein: CASSQVDTGGYEQYF; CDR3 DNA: TGCGCCAGCAGCCAAGTGGACACAGGGGGCTACGAGCAGTACTTC
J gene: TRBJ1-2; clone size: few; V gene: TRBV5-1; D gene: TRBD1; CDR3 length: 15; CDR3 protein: CASSTGTGVQYGYTF; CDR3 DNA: TGCGCCAGCAGCACCGGGACAGGGGTCCAGTATGGCTACACCTTC
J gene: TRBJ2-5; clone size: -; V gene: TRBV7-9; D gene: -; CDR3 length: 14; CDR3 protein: CASSVRGWQETQYF; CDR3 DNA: TGTGCCAGCAGCGTAAGGGGGTGGCAAGAGACCCAGTACTTC
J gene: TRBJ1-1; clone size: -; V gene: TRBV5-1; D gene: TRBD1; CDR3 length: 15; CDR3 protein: CASSSGTGPRTEAFF; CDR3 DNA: TGCGCCAGCAGCTCAGGGACAGGGCCTAGGACTGAAGCTTTCTTT
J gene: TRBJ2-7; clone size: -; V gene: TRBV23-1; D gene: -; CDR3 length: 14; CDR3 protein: CASSQSAAPYEQYF; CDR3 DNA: TGCGCCAGCAGTCAATCCGCAGCCCCCTACGAGCAGTACTTC
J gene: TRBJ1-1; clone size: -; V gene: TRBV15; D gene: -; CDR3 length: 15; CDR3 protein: CATSGGQTAPPKAFF; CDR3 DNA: TGTGCCACCAGCGGCGGACAGACAGCTCCCCCCAAAGCTTTCTTT
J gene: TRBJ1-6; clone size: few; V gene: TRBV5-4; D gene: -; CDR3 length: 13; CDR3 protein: CASSDPPGSPLHF; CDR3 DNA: TGTGCCAGCAGTGACCCCCCGGGTTCACCCCTCCACTTT
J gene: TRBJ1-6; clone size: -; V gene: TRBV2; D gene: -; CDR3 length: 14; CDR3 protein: CASNPGRTNSPLHF; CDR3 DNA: TGTGCCAGCAACCCGGGACGTACTAATTCACCCCTCCACTTT
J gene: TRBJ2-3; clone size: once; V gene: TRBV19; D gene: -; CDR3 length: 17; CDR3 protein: CASSMRDWPRGTDTQYF; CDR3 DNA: TGTGCCAGTAGTATGCGTGACTGGCCCCGGGGCACAGATACGCAGTATTTT
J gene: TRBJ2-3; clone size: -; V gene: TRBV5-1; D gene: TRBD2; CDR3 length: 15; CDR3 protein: CASGSGGAGTDTQYF; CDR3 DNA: TGCGCCAGCGGATCGGGGGGGGCGGGCACAGATACGCAGTATTTT
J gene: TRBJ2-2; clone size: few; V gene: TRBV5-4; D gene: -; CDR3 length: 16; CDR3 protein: CASSASRAGGVGELFF; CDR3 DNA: TGTGCCAGCAGCGCGTCTAGGGCGGGCGGCGTCGGGGAGCTGTTTTTT
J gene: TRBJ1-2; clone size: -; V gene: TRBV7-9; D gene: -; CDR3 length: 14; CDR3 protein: CASSLIPDSYGYTF; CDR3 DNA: TGTGCCAGCAGCTTAATCCCCGACAGCTATGGCTACACCTTC